The 4 T cell receptor beta chains in this list originate from one sample, sequenced in a study of beta chain features in type 1 diabetes. All of the isolated RNA was reverse transcribed, so expressed TCRB transcripts were sequenced. The repertoire was sequenced with immunoSEQ multiplex PCR; TCRdb's copy has only in-frame clones and lacks some. Of about 410,000 clones in the sample, around 14% are singletons; the top ten hold roughly 0.04%. The sample comprised naive CD4+ T cells from blood. The receptors stem from a man aged 25-45 years in good health.

This clone was found a few times. V and J are TRBV9 and TRBJ2-5; possible D gene TRBD1, 5 bases. Trimming took 0 bases from V and 2 from J, leaving 14 bases between them. Germline V CDR1 and CDR2: SGDLS, YYNGEE. This CDR3 has 16 residues. The CDR3 DNA sequence: TGTGCCAGCAGCGTAGGGGTGGGGCGCGGACAAGAGACCCAGTACTTC. Protein product: CASSVGVGRGQETQYF.

This clone occurred a few times. The V call is TRBV7-2, the J call TRBJ2-2; D unclear. The V gene lost 1 base and the J gene lost 8 bases, with 11 bases spanning the gap. The CDR3 contains 14 residues. Germline assignment: CDR1 SGHTA and CDR2 FQGNSA. The CDR3 loop is CASSLGFGEGELFF. Written as DNA, the CDR3 is TGTGCCAGCAGCTTAGGTTTTGGGGAAGGGGAGCTGTTTTTT.

This clone was observed a handful of times. V and J are TRBV30 and TRBJ2-1, with 9 bases that match TRBD2. V trimming: 0 bases; J trimming: 5 bases; junction bases outside the gene matches: 8. The germline V gene has CDR1 GTSNPN and CDR2 SVGIG (reference sequence). There are 16 residues in the CDR3. CDR3 sequence: CAWSVWGLATNNEQFF. The CDR3, as DNA: TGTGCCTGGAGTGTATGGGGACTAGCAACAAACAATGAGCAGTTCTTC.

This chain connects TRBV9 to TRBJ2-2, with D tentatively TRBD2 (5 bases). This CDR3 is built from 16 residues. V was trimmed by 7 bases and J by 5 bases, leaving 21 bases between them. The germline gives CDR1 SGDLS, CDR2 YYNGEE. CDR3 sequence: CASSPPAATGTGELFF. The CDR3 DNA follows: TGTGCCAGCTCCCCTCCAGCGGCTACGGGGACCGGGGAGCTGTTTTTT.